These 12 T cell receptor beta chains were sequenced from one sample in a study of response to subunit inactivated influenza vaccine. TCRdb fed the RT-PCR reads into MiXCR, producing one record per CDR3 protein. The sample yields about 570,000 distinct CDR3 sequences, approximately 10% seen once. This sample was also put to use in a study of T cells expressing NK-cell markers. That paper adds: UMIs accompanied the 5'RACE template switching by which TCR beta cDNA was made.

Here the sequenced sample was PBMCs from blood, taken on the day of vaccination. These receptors all come from a man aged 50-59 years who received an inactivated influenza vaccine.

The chain is built from TRBV20-1 and TRBJ2-5; 11 positions agree with TRBD2. Losses at the gene ends were 6 bases for V and 4 bases for J; bases not matched to a gene: 4. Germline CDR1 DFQATT, CDR2 SNEGSKA (reference sequence). The CDR3 length is 13 residues. CDR3 amino acids: CSARLAGRETQYF. In nucleotides, the CDR3 is TGCAGTGCAAGACTAGCGGGAAGAGAGACCCAGTACTTC.

This clonotype was counted only a few times. The chain couples TRBV20-1 to TRBJ1-5, with TRBD1 matching 9 bases. Germline lookup yields CDR1 DFQATT and CDR2 SNEGSKA (reference sequence). With 3 bases clipped from V and 5 bases from J, the junction kept 8 bases outside the gene matches. The length of the CDR3 is 15 residues. CDR3: CSARITGGADQPQHF. In nucleotides, the CDR3 is TGCAGTGCTAGGATCACAGGGGGCGCGGATCAGCCCCAGCATTTT.

There are many counts of this clonotype. CDR3: CASSFYSTDTQYF. CDR3 sequence (DNA): TGTGCCAGCAGTTTCTACAGCACAGATACGCAGTATTTT. This rearrangement joins TRBV12-3 or TRBV12-4 to TRBJ2-3; the D is unclear. The CDR3 has 13 residues. The V end lost 3 bases, the J end lost 0 bases, and 4 bases lay between the germline ends.

In its sample, this clonotype was seen a few times. This chain joins TRBV27 and TRBJ2-7, with 9 bases lining up with TRBD1. The CDR3 runs 14 residues. Germline V lookup: CDR1 MNHEY, CDR2 SMNVEV (reference sequence). With V trimmed by 5 bases and J by 5 bases, 7 bases remained unmatched. The CDR3 region has the DNA TGTGCCAGCAGTCAGAACAGGGGGCAGCACGAGCAGTACTTC. Its protein is CASSQNRGQHEQYF.

This clonotype was recorded at least ten times. This chain joins TRBV20-1 and TRBJ1-4, with a possible D match to TRBD1 (5 bases). This CDR3 region has 13 residues. V gave up 1 base and J gave up 6 bases, with 9 bases separating them. CDR1 DFQATT and CDR2 SNEGSKA come from the germline V gene (reference sequence). The CDR3 is CSARGSGHEKLFF. The DNA for the CDR3 is TGCAGTGCTAGAGGGTCAGGGCATGAAAAACTGTTTTTT.

In this sample, this clonotype turned up many times. This chain links TRBV7-2 with TRBJ2-1; tentatively, D is TRBD2 (5 bases). This CDR3 is 16 amino acids long. Trimming took off 0 bases at V and 3 bases at J, with 12 bases between the two ends. Germline loops: CDR1 SGHTA, CDR2 FQGNSA. This chain's CDR3 is CASSLAAGTYYNEQFF. In DNA, the CDR3 is TGTGCCAGCAGCTTAGCGGCGGGCACTTACTACAATGAGCAGTTCTTC.

This clonotype was recorded at least ten times. This chain links TRBV11-2 with TRBJ2-2; the D gene is possibly TRBD2 (5 bases). The CDR3 length is 14 residues. CDR1 and CDR2 from the germline V gene are SGHAT and FQNNGV. The V end lost 6 bases, the J end lost 8 bases, and 16 bases lay between the germline ends. The CDR3: CASRVDPSSGELFF. The CDR3 DNA is TGTGCCAGCAGAGTTGACCCTAGCTCGGGGGAGCTGTTTTTT.

The sample holds a few counts of this clonotype. J is TRBJ2-1 and V is TRBV28, with TRBD1 matching 9 bases. The CDR3 length is 16 residues. V shed 7 bases and J 9 bases; nucleotides not matched to a gene: 16. Germline CDR1 and CDR2: MDHEN and SYDVKM. CDR3 loop: CASTSLGTGREGEQFF. The CDR3 coding sequence is TGTGCCAGCACCTCCCTTGGGACAGGGAGGGAAGGTGAGCAGTTCTTC.

This clonotype was seen more than once but under ten times. The rearrangement links TRBV12-3 or TRBV12-4 to TRBJ2-1; D is possibly TRBD1 (6 bases). V shed 1 base and J shed 9 bases, with 13 bases lying between them. This CDR3 spans 14 amino acids. CDR3 nucleotide sequence: TGTGCCAGCAGTTTAGTGACGACAGGATCTGAGCAGTTCTTC. Protein: CASSLVTTGSEQFF.

This clonotype was found many times. The chain combines TRBV5-1 with TRBJ2-7, with TRBD2 as a possible D gene (6 bases). CDR3 length: 12 residues. CDR1 and CDR2 (germline): SGHRS, YFSETQ. With 4 bases removed from V and 5 bases from J, the gap between germline ends came to 10 bases. CDR3 amino acids: CASSGGLDEQYF. In DNA, the CDR3 is TGCGCCAGCAGCGGGGGACTTGACGAGCAGTACTTC.

The chain has TRBV29-1 and TRBJ1-5; tentative D call: TRBD1 (5 bases). Trimming took off 5 bases at V and 2 bases at J, with 13 bases between the two ends. There are 14 residues in the CDR3. In germline, CDR1 is SQVTM, CDR2 ANQGSEA. Here the CDR3 reads CSVRLGGGNQPQHF. CDR3 nucleotides: TGCAGCGTTCGGCTGGGGGGTGGCAATCAGCCCCAGCATTTT.

This clonotype was counted at least ten times. This chain links TRBV20-1 with TRBJ2-1; D is unclear. Germline V gene lookup returns CDR1 DFQATT and CDR2 SNEGSKA (reference sequence). The CDR3 covers 10 residues. V was cut by 8 bases and J by 5 bases, with 7 bases left in between. DNA of the CDR3: TGCAGTCCATTGGACAATGAGCAGTTCTTC. The encoded protein is CSPLDNEQFF.